The source of this T cell receptor beta chain is a study of cytomegalovirus exposure and HLA in healthy donors. Each of the donors was a healthy bone marrow donor. Study findings and constraints: In a later analysis, specific HLA alleles were associated with 15,000 to 20,000 TCR beta sequences at a 0.05 false discovery rate. As a later analysis showed, a missense DCLRE1C variant was linked to trimming of TCR beta V- and J-genes.

Per germline, CDR1 SGHRS and CDR2 YFSETQ. V dropped 6 bases and J dropped 1; count of bases not matched to a gene: 7. This CDR3 comprises 15 residues. This clone was counted only a few times. Its antigen is currently unknown. PCR involved 60 Vbeta and 13 Jbeta primers. The data were produced by immunoSEQ multiplex PCR, yet TCRdb's version contains in-frame clones alone and is incomplete. Of 99,000 or so clones listed, roughly 15% are singletons. The TCR was taken from a female donor in good health and CMV-seronegative. Sequencing input: PBMCs. The chain employs TRBV5-1 and TRBJ1-1, with 9 bases lining up with TRBD1. The CDR3 DNA reads TGCGCCAGCACTCGGGAGACAGGGGGGAACACTGAAGCTTTCTTT. This translates into CASTRETGGNTEAFF.